One and the same sample provided the 24 T cell receptor beta chains below, sequenced in a study of regulatory T cells in long-lasting Graves disease. Stated time point: newly diagnosed GD, antithyroid drugs for less than 3 months. Scientists built the TCR library using RNA that was extracted from PBMCs. Libraries of TCR beta came from iRepertoire HTBI primers plus Arm-PCR of CDR3 regions. TCRdb itself ran the multiplex PCR reads through MiXCR, one entry per CDR3 protein. This table has 580,000 or so distinct CDR3 sequences, about 15% appearing once. These data were also reused for a study on T cells in Graves' hyperthyroidism and ophthalmopathy.

The specimen was peripheral blood mononuclear cells (PBMCs), collected at new diagnosis, from a patient treated with antithyroid drugs. These receptor sequences come from a man aged 18-30 years with Graves disease.

The rearrangement links TRBV20-1 to TRBJ1-4; D call uncertain. There are 15 residues in the CDR3. Trimming left V 1 base short and J 5 bases short, with 14 bases between. Germline V gene sequence: CDR1 DFQATT, CDR2 SNEGSKA (reference sequence). DNA of the CDR3: TGCAGTGCTAGAGGGGGAGGACGAGGGAATGAAAAACTGTTTTTT. This translates into CSARGGGRGNEKLFF.

This clonotype was seen only a few times. The CDR3 region has the DNA TGTGCCAGCAGCCCCCCGCCGGCAGGGGCCTCGTTGCTTAGCTCCTACGAGCAGTACTTC. It encodes CASSPPPAGASLLSSYEQYF. V gene TRBV7-9 combines with J gene TRBJ2-7; weak D call: TRBD1 (6 bases). This CDR3 spans 20 amino acids. With 5 bases removed from V and 0 bases from J, the gap between germline ends came to 29 bases. CDR1 and CDR2 (germline): SEHNR, FQNEAQ (reference sequence).

This clonotype was seen ten or more times. The V call is TRBV12-3 or TRBV12-4, the J call TRBJ2-3; no reliable D call. Trimming left V 6 bases short and J 6 bases short, with 7 bases between. CDR3 length equals 11 residues. The DNA for the CDR3 is TGTGCCAGCAGCTTACTTGATACGCAGTATTTT. Translated: CASSLLDTQYF.

The V call is TRBV5-1, the J call TRBJ2-1; 7 positions agree with TRBD1. This CDR3 is 15 amino acids long. Germline values: CDR1 SGHRS, CDR2 YFSETQ. V trimming: 5 bases; J trimming: 1 base; junction bases outside the gene matches: 6. CDR3 DNA sequence: TGCGCCAGCAGGAGGGAGACAGGGTCCTACAATGAGCAGTTCTTC. Translation: CASRRETGSYNEQFF.

This clonotype was recorded at least ten times. V is TRBV30 and J is TRBJ1-5; D is unresolved. The V end lost 3 bases, the J end lost 2 bases, and 17 bases lay between the germline ends. CDR1 is GTSNPN and CDR2 is SVGIG in the germline V gene (reference sequence). This CDR3 is built from 16 residues. CDR3 loop: CAWSQKLQRGNQPQHF. CDR3 bases: TGTGCCTGGAGCCAAAAGTTGCAGAGAGGCAATCAGCCCCAGCATTTT.

This clonotype was found many times. The genes are TRBV6-1 and TRBJ2-2; D may be TRBD2 (6 bases). This CDR3 is 13 amino acids long. V was shortened by 9 bases and J by 5 bases, with 13 bases between the two germline ends. Germline-derived CDR1 and CDR2 are MNHNS and SASEGT. In nucleotides, the CDR3 is TGTGCCAGTACTAGCAGGTGGACCGGGGAGCTGTTTTTT. It yields the protein CASTSRWTGELFF.

In its sample, this clonotype was seen a few times. Its ends do not fully match the called genes, so a read error is possible. This sequence joins TRBV7-7 and TRBJ2-1; no clear D gene. Germline-derived CDR1 and CDR2 are SSHAT and FNYEAQ (reference sequence). This CDR3 is 14 amino acids long. The CDR3 here is CASSWSDRADEQFF. CDR3 DNA: TGTGCTAGCAGCTGGTCTGACCGAGCTGATGAGCAGTTCTTC. The full variable domain, with the rest looked up from reference TRBV7-7 and TRBJ2-1, is GAGVSQSPRYKVTKRGQDVTLRCDPISSHATLYWYQQALGQGPEFLTYFNYEAQPDKSGLPSDRFSAERPEGSISTLTIQRTEQRDSAMYRCASSWSDRADEQFFGPGTRLTVL.

The chain has TRBV7-9 and TRBJ1-1; no definite D call. V was pared by 2 bases and J by 4 bases, with 17 bases between. Germline lookup yields CDR1 SEHNR and CDR2 FQNEAQ (reference sequence). The CDR3 covers 16 residues. In DNA form, the CDR3 reads TGTGCCAGCAGCTTAACTTCATCCTGGGTCGGCACTGAAGCTTTCTTT. Its protein product is CASSLTSSWVGTEAFF.

This clonotype has more than one count but fewer than ten. The chain couples TRBV11-2 to TRBJ1-3; the D is unclear. V shed 4 bases and J shed 4 bases, with 14 bases lying between them. CDR1 is SGHAT and CDR2 is FQNNGV in the germline V gene. There are 15 residues in the CDR3. The CDR3 DNA reads as TGTGCCAGCAGCTCGCTACAAAGAGTCGGAAACACCATATATTTT. It encodes CASSSLQRVGNTIYF.

This clonotype has ten or more counts. The chain uses TRBV2 and TRBJ2-2; tentative D call: TRBD1 (7 bases). The V and J ends lost 8 bases and 4 bases respectively, with 14 bases between them. The germline V gene has CDR1 SNHLY and CDR2 FYNNEI. The CDR3 is 14 amino acids. In DNA form, the CDR3 reads TGTGCCAGCCAGGGGGGCGTAATCACCGGGGAGCTGTTTTTT. It is translated as CASQGGVITGELFF.

This clonotype was seen only a few times. The chain is built from TRBV20-1 and TRBJ2-3, with 10 bases that match TRBD2. The V segment lost 4 bases and the J segment 5 bases; nucleotides outside the gene matches: 9. This CDR3 contains 15 residues. Germline V gene lookup returns CDR1 DFQATT and CDR2 SNEGSKA (reference sequence). CDR3 region: CSAMASGRGLDTQYF. The CDR3 DNA is TGCAGTGCTATGGCTAGCGGGAGAGGATTAGATACGCAGTATTTT.

The V and J genes are TRBV6-5 and TRBJ1-1; D remains unclear. V lost 2 bases and J 2 bases, leaving 6 bases between the germline ends. The CDR3 extends over 13 amino acids. The germline gives CDR1 MNHEY, CDR2 SVGAGI. CDR3 nucleotides: TGTGCCAGCAGTTACAAGACTAACACTGAAGCTTTCTTT. Residues: CASSYKTNTEAFF.

This clonotype was recorded a few times. This chain uses TRBV6-1 with TRBJ2-7; tentative D call: TRBD1 (6 bases). Germline lookup yields CDR1 MNHNS and CDR2 SASEGT. CDR3 length equals 12 residues. The V end was cut by 6 bases, the J end by 4 bases, with 10 bases between. The CDR3 is CASRDSWYEQYF. CDR3 sequence (DNA): TGTGCCAGCAGGGACAGCTGGTACGAGCAGTACTTC.

V is TRBV9 and J is TRBJ1-3; 7 bases map to TRBD1. This CDR3 is 15 amino acids long. CDR1 and CDR2 (germline): SGDLS, YYNGEE. Losses at the gene ends were 3 bases for V and 0 bases for J; bases not matched to a gene: 3. DNA of the CDR3: TGTGCCAGCAGCGGGGGACAGAACTCTGGAAACACCATATATTTT. It is translated as CASSGGQNSGNTIYF.

This clonotype was counted at least ten times. V usage is TRBV5-8 and J usage is TRBJ2-5; D is uncertain. The CDR3 is 14 residues long. Germline V gene sequence: CDR1 SGHTS, CDR2 YDEGEE. V shed 4 bases and J shed 1 base, with 11 bases lying between them. The CDR3 is CASSRDGVQETQYF. CDR3 DNA sequence: TGTGCCAGCAGCAGGGATGGGGTCCAAGAGACCCAGTACTTC.

The chain combines TRBV20-1 with TRBJ1-6; no reliable D call. V was pared by 6 bases and J by 7 bases, with 10 bases between. Germline V gene sequence: CDR1 DFQATT, CDR2 SNEGSKA (reference sequence). The CDR3 consists of 12 residues. The CDR3 sequence: CSAVEGNSPLHF. CDR3 nucleotide sequence: TGCAGTGCCGTCGAGGGCAATTCACCCCTCCACTTT.

This clonotype was detected many times. This chain connects TRBV6-6 to TRBJ2-7; 7 bases match TRBD2. Germline values: CDR1 MNHNY, CDR2 SVGAGI (reference sequence). The CDR3 is 17 amino acids. V trimming: 0 bases; J trimming: 2 bases; junction bases outside the gene matches: 10. For the CDR3, the DNA is TGTGCCAGCAGTTACTCGGGACTAAGCTCAAGTGCCTACGAGCAGTACTTC. This gives the protein CASSYSGLSSSAYEQYF.

At least ten counts were recorded for this clonotype. This chain joins TRBV6-5 and TRBJ1-2, with a tentative D call TRBD1 (5 bases). CDR1 is MNHEY and CDR2 is SVGAGI in the germline V gene. V was trimmed by 2 bases and J by 0 bases, leaving 13 bases between them. The CDR3 is made up of 16 amino acids. Here the CDR3 DNA reads TGTGCCAGCAGTTACCCCTTGGACATTTCTAACTATGGCTACACCTTC. Amino acid sequence: CASSYPLDISNYGYTF.

This clonotype appeared many times. The DNA of the CDR3 is TGTGCCAGCAGCCCCCAACGGGGGGTGCACTATGGCTACACCTTC. The encoded protein is CASSPQRGVHYGYTF. The rearrangement links TRBV11-2 to TRBJ1-2; possibly TRBD1 for D (5 bases). CDR3 length: 15 amino acids. V dropped 5 bases and J dropped 3 bases, with 16 bases sitting between them. Germline V gene lookup returns CDR1 SGHAT and CDR2 FQNNGV.

This clonotype was detected ten times or more. In DNA form, the CDR3 reads TGTGCCGTCCGGGACAGGGTTGGAACTGAAGCTTTCTTT. Translation gives CAVRDRVGTEAFF. V usage is TRBV27 and J usage is TRBJ1-1, with TRBD1 matching 9 bases. After removal of 11 bases from V and 5 bases from J, the junction contained 9 bases not matched to a gene. Germline V gene sequence: CDR1 MNHEY, CDR2 SMNVEV (reference sequence). The CDR3 has 13 residues.

The chain is built from TRBV27 and TRBJ2-1; D is uncertain. With 4 bases removed from V and 0 bases from J, the gap between germline ends came to 13 bases. This CDR3 is 16 amino acids long. The germline V gene has CDR1 MNHEY and CDR2 SMNVEV (reference sequence). The DNA for the CDR3 is TGTGCCAGCAGTTCCACCCCATCTAGCTCCTACAATGAGCAGTTCTTC. Translated: CASSSTPSSSYNEQFF.

This clonotype has just a few counts. The rearrangement joins TRBV9 to TRBJ1-6, with 9 positions matching TRBD1. The V segment lost 3 bases and the J segment 10 bases; nucleotides outside the gene matches: 5. The CDR3 totals 14 residues. Germline V CDR1 and CDR2: SGDLS, YYNGEE. CDR3 loop: CASSAGTGRSPLHF. The CDR3 DNA sequence: TGTGCCAGCAGCGCCGGGACAGGGAGATCACCCCTCCACTTT.

In this sample, this clonotype turned up many times. V usage is TRBV7-9 and J usage is TRBJ2-7; TRBD1 might be the D (6 bases). Germline V gene lookup returns CDR1 SEHNR and CDR2 FQNEAQ (reference sequence). The V and J ends lost 3 bases and 5 bases respectively, with 20 bases between them. CDR3 length equals 16 residues. The CDR3 DNA sequence: TGTGCCAGCAGCTTGGGGGCCGGTCAAAGAATCGACGAGCAGTACTTC. Translation: CASSLGAGQRIDEQYF.

This sequence joins TRBV10-3 and TRBJ2-5; 7 bases fit TRBD2. The CDR3 has 15 residues. The junction had 10 bases not matched to a gene; V was cut back by 3 bases and J by 6 bases. Germline V lookup: CDR1 ENHRY, CDR2 SYGVKD. CDR3 sequence reads: CAISETAGVEKTQYF. The CDR3 DNA reads as TGTGCCATCAGTGAAACGGCGGGAGTGGAGAAGACCCAGTACTTC.